A single sample gave rise to the 16 T cell receptor beta chains below, sequenced in a study of T cells after yellow fever vaccination. TCRdb used MiXCR to reprocess the 5' RACE reads, holding one entry per CDR3 protein. This sample yields 130,000 or so distinct CDR3 sequences, of which nearly 15% are seen a single time; roughly 45% belongs to the top ten. The sample here was CD8+ T cells sorted from PBMCs, taken 5 days after the yellow fever booster vaccination. These receptors were obtained from a man younger than 35 who received the YFV17D yellow fever vaccine.

This clonotype came up many times. The rearrangement uses TRBV7-9 and TRBJ1-2; no definite D call. The germline V and J ends were trimmed by 5 bases and 5 bases, with 18 bases remaining between them. This CDR3 contains 15 residues. The germline V gene has CDR1 SEHNR and CDR2 FQNEAQ (reference sequence). CDR3 protein: CASSDRAETTYGYTF. The CDR3 DNA is TGTGCCAGCAGCGACCGAGCCGAGACAACGTATGGCTACACCTTC.

This clonotype was counted only a few times. The gene calls are TRBV7-6 and TRBJ2-5; D remains ambiguous. V was cut by 1 base and J by 4 bases, with 13 bases left in between. Germline V CDR1 and CDR2: SGHVS, FNYEAQ. The CDR3 length is 15 residues. The chain's CDR3 is CASSLVLARSETQYF. CDR3 coding DNA: TGTGCCAGCAGCTTAGTTCTGGCCAGATCAGAGACCCAGTACTTC.

There are a few counts of this clonotype. This rearrangement joins TRBV20-1 to TRBJ2-1, with 11 bases that match TRBD2. With 6 bases clipped from V and 7 bases from J, the junction kept 11 bases outside the gene matches. Germline V lookup: CDR1 DFQATT, CDR2 SNEGSKA (reference sequence). There are 15 residues in the CDR3. CDR3 amino acids: CSAVSGGALWNEQFF. As DNA, the CDR3 is TGCAGTGCGGTTAGCGGGGGGGCGCTATGGAATGAGCAGTTCTTC.

This clonotype turned up a few times. The chain recombines TRBV5-5 with TRBJ1-1; no firm D call. The V and J ends lost 4 bases and 1 base respectively, with 8 bases between them. CDR1 and CDR2 from the germline V gene are SGHKS and YYEKEE (reference sequence). CDR3 size: 13 residues. The CDR3: CASSPPTNTEAFF. The CDR3 nucleotides are TGTGCCAGCAGCCCACCCACGAACACTGAAGCTTTCTTT.

This clonotype was seen more than once but under ten times. J is TRBJ2-5 and V is TRBV7-2, with 15 bases matching TRBD2. The CDR3 extends over 18 amino acids. The germline CDR1 and CDR2 sequences are SGHTA and FQGNSA. With 1 base clipped from V and 4 bases from J, the junction kept 7 bases outside the gene matches. The CDR3 loop reads CASSLEGLAGGPRETQYF. CDR3 coding DNA: TGTGCCAGCAGCTTAGAGGGACTAGCGGGGGGCCCTAGAGAGACCCAGTACTTC.

This clonotype turned up a few times. The V call is TRBV29-1, the J call TRBJ2-3, with a possible D match to TRBD2 (7 bases). V shed 2 bases and J shed 5 bases, with 11 bases lying between them. Germline V gene lookup returns CDR1 SQVTM and CDR2 ANQGSEA. The CDR3 is 13 residues long. Here the CDR3 reads CSVERGAGDTQYF. Here the CDR3 DNA reads TGCAGCGTTGAACGGGGGGCTGGAGATACGCAGTATTTT.

This clonotype was observed a few times. V gene TRBV12-3 or TRBV12-4 combines with J gene TRBJ1-1; a weak D match, TRBD1 (5 bases). The CDR3 contains 15 residues. V was trimmed by 3 bases and J by 3 bases, leaving 14 bases between them. CDR3 sequence: CASSLAGFFDTEAFF. DNA of the CDR3: TGTGCCAGCAGTTTGGCAGGGTTTTTCGACACTGAAGCTTTCTTT.

In its sample, this clonotype was seen a few times. The chain employs TRBV9 and TRBJ1-1, with 7 nucleotides matching TRBD1. Germline values: CDR1 SGDLS, CDR2 YYNGEE. This CDR3 spans 16 amino acids. V dropped 0 bases and J dropped 1; count of bases not matched to a gene: 6. The CDR3 reads CASSVGGTARNTEAFF. CDR3 bases: TGTGCCAGCAGCGTAGGCGGGACAGCACGGAACACTGAAGCTTTCTTT. The entire variable domain, with the rest obtained from reference TRBV9 and TRBJ1-1, is as follows: DSGVTQTPKHLITATGQRVTLRCSPRSGDLSVYWYQQSLDQGLQFLIQYYNGEERAKGNILERFSAQQFPDLHSELNLSSLELGDSALYFCASSVGGTARNTEAFFGQGTRLTVV.

The V call is TRBV19, the J call TRBJ1-2, with a weak D call TRBD1 (6 bases). V lost 3 bases and J 3 bases, leaving 17 bases between the germline ends. The CDR3 extends over 16 amino acids. The germline gives CDR1 LNHDA, CDR2 SQIVND (reference sequence). The CDR3 loop reads CASSMIPDSAYYGYTF. CDR3 nucleotide sequence: TGTGCCAGTAGTATGATACCGGACAGCGCTTACTATGGCTACACCTTC.

This clonotype was seen only a few times. The CDR3 DNA is TGTGCCAGCAGCGTTCGGGCTCTAGCTAATGAAAAACTGTTTTTT. Residues: CASSVRALANEKLFF. The rearrangement joins TRBV9 to TRBJ1-4; the D is unclear. CDR3 length equals 15 residues. V lost 2 bases, J lost 3 bases, and 11 bases lay in between. Germline-derived CDR1 and CDR2 are SGDLS and YYNGEE.

The chain recombines TRBV7-9 with TRBJ1-1, with a possible D match to TRBD1 (6 bases). Germline V gene lookup returns CDR1 SEHNR and CDR2 FQNEAQ (reference sequence). V lost 8 bases to trimming and J lost 1 base, with 17 bases between them. CDR3 length equals 15 residues. CDR3 sequence (DNA): TGTGCCAGCCTCCCATTCGAACAGGGGAACACTGAAGCTTTCTTT. It specifies CASLPFEQGNTEAFF. Together with reference TRBV7-9 and TRBJ1-1, the CDR3 gives the full variable domain: DTGVSQNPRHKITKRGQNVTFRCDPISEHNRLYWYRQTLGQGPEFLTYFQNEAQLEKSRLLSDRFSAERPKGSFSTLEIQRTEQGDSAMYLCASLPFEQGNTEAFFGQGTRLTVV.

Comment on this clonotype: A read error is possible here, since a much larger clone lies one base away. The V gene is TRBV4-3, the J gene TRBJ2-1, with D hard to call. The CDR3 contains 15 residues. CDR1 and CDR2 from the germline V gene are LGHNA and YSLEER. CDR3 residues: CASSQESNIRDEQLF. The CDR3 DNA follows: TGCGCCAGCAGCCAAGAAAGTAATATTAGGGATGAGCAGCTCTTC.

This clonotype has more than one count but fewer than ten. The V call is TRBV12-3 or TRBV12-4, the J call TRBJ2-5; 16 positions match TRBD2. CDR3 length: 18 amino acids. Trimming at V came to 5 bases and at J to 5 bases, leaving 11 bases not matched to a gene. CDR3 sequence (DNA): TGTGCCAGCAGTCTCCCGGGACTAGCGGGGGGGCCGGGGGAGACCCAGTACTTC. It specifies CASSLPGLAGGPGETQYF.

This clonotype has only a few counts. The chain's CDR3 is CASGGGAKQFF. The DNA for the CDR3 is TGTGCCAGCGGGGGTGGGGCCAAGCAGTTCTTC. The chain is built from TRBV27 and TRBJ2-1; perhaps D is TRBD1 or TRBD2 (5 bases each). CDR3 size: 11 residues. The ends were cut back, 8 bases at V and 11 bases at J, with 13 bases in the middle. The V gene's germline CDR1 is MNHEY and CDR2 SMNVEV (reference sequence).

J is TRBJ2-2 and V is TRBV12-3 or TRBV12-4, with 12 bases fitting TRBD1. The CDR3 contains 17 residues. V shed 5 bases, J shed 3 bases, and the junction held 7 bases outside the gene matches. The CDR3 loop is CASSMGQGALDTGELFF. The CDR3 bases are TGTGCCAGCAGTATGGGACAGGGGGCTTTGGACACCGGGGAGCTGTTTTTT.

This clonotype was counted a few times. The chain uses TRBV11-2 and TRBJ2-3, with TRBD2 identical over 14 bases. The germline gives CDR1 SGHAT, CDR2 FQNNGV. There are 19 residues in the CDR3. J gave up 0 bases and V 5 bases, and 10 bases lay outside the gene matches. In nucleotides, the CDR3 is TGTGCCAGCAGCCAAACCGGGACTAGCGGGGGACCTAGCACAGATACGCAGTATTTT. This codes for CASSQTGTSGGPSTDTQYF.